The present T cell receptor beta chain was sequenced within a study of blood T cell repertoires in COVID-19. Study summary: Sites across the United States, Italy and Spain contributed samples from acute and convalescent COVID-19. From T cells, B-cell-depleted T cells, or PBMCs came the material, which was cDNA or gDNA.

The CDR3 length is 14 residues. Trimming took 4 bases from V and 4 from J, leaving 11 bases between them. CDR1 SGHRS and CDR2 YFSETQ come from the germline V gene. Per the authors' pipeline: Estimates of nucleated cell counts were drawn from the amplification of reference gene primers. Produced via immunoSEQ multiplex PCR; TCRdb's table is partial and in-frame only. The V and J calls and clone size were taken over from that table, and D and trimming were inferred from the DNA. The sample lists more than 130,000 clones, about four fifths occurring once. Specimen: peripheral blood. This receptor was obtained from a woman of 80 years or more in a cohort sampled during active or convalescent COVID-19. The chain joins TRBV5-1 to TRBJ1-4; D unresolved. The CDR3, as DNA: TGCGCCAGCAGCCGGGAGGGATTTAATGAAAAACTGTTTTTT. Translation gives CASSREGFNEKLFF.